The rows below give T cell receptor beta chains drawn from one sample of a study of monozygotic twins with inflammatory bowel disease. With the 5' RACE reads reprocessed, TCRdb shows one record per CDR3 protein and no DNA. The sample data list approximately 400,000 distinct CDR3 sequences. Sequencing input: blood. The receptors derive from a human donor with ulcerative colitis or Crohn's disease, or a healthy co-twin of an affected twin (not recorded which). Both conserved end residues are part of each CDR3. Fields, in order: J gene, V gene, CDR3 length, CDR3 protein.

>TRBJ1-1|TRBV29-1|12
CSVEGGNTEAFF
>TRBJ1-2|TRBV20-1|15
CSAPPGQGINYGYTF
>TRBJ2-5|TRBV4-3|15
CASRPGLAGAETQYF
>TRBJ2-7|TRBV20-1|11
CSAPHPLEQYF
>TRBJ1-6|TRBV12-3/TRBV12-4|15
CASSLADRFNSPLHF
>TRBJ2-5|TRBV20-1|13
CSGKGGVQETQYF
>TRBJ2-1|TRBV6-2/TRBV6-3|20
CASSYSPFGVAGAGYNEQFF
>TRBJ2-3|TRBV9|16
CASSVADRGLTDTQYF
>TRBJ1-2|TRBV6-1|11
CATRASYGYTF
>TRBJ1-1|TRBV5-1|15
CASSLAAGQGSEAFF
>TRBJ2-3|TRBV4-3|15
CASSYSGRAADTQYF
>TRBJ2-5|TRBV15|20
CATSRESLTAGLAYQETQYF
>TRBJ2-7|TRBV5-5|15
CASFRNRAEDNEQYF
>TRBJ2-2|TRBV18|18
CASSPQPPGQGNTGELFF
>TRBJ1-1|TRBV5-1|12
CASLSTDREAFF
>TRBJ1-2|TRBV20-1|13
CSAGQPDSYGYTF
>TRBJ2-7|TRBV20-1|18
CSARDWTGHPRDSYEQYF
>TRBJ1-2|TRBV20-1|13
CSAREEQGAGYTF
>TRBJ2-3|TRBV11-3|15
CASSLGTGGRATQYF
>TRBJ2-7|TRBV20-1|14
CSAPIPGRGNEQYF
>TRBJ1-5|TRBV27|15
CASSQGLLSNQPQHF
>TRBJ2-3|TRBV7-3|17
CASSLTGLGGISDTQYF
>TRBJ2-5|TRBV5-1|14
CASSFRGLQETQYF
>TRBJ2-7|TRBV11-2|15
CASSLEAGNVYEQYF
>TRBJ2-3|TRBV5-1|21
CASSLYPRLGNPRGNTDTQYF
>TRBJ1-2|TRBV28|13
CASRLPLDTGYTF
>TRBJ2-7|TRBV29-1|13
CSVEAMETYEQYF
>TRBJ2-1|TRBV20-1|18
CSARDPLPEGGGMDEQFF
>TRBJ2-1|TRBV24-1|15
CATSDFGRELNEQFF
>TRBJ1-2|TRBV5-1|14
CASSSGIQFGGYTF
>TRBJ2-3|TRBV6-1|14
CASSEGQGVNTQYF
>TRBJ2-2|TRBV24-1|13
CATKDRGTGELFF
>TRBJ2-3|TRBV7-2|13
CASSLAPGDTQYF
>TRBJ2-1|TRBV11-2|18
CASSSRLAGAFSYNEQFF
>TRBJ2-4|TRBV11-2|19
CASSLVLGTVSLAKNIQYF
>TRBJ2-7|TRBV24-1|14
CATSDTANSYEQYF
>TRBJ1-1|TRBV5-5|14
CASTQTGGNTEAFF
>TRBJ2-2|TRBV6-1|14
CATRWDRLTGELFF
>TRBJ2-7|TRBV7-2|15
CASSLAGSGLNEQYF
>TRBJ2-1|TRBV21-1|20
CASSKSSSGRFGSSYNEQFF
>TRBJ2-1|TRBV7-2|16
CASSLARTSGGGEQFF
>TRBJ2-1|TRBV24-1|11
CATSRENEQYF
>TRBJ2-1|TRBV5-1|15
CASSSLRQGSNEQFF
>TRBJ1-1|TRBV7-9|14
CASSWSQGFTEAFF
>TRBJ1-2|TRBV7-9|14
CASSRDGGQGGYTF
>TRBJ2-1|TRBV3-1|17
CASSQDGATSSYNEQFF